These 7 T cell receptor beta chains were all obtained from the same sample, sequenced in a study of T cells after yellow fever vaccination. TCRdb re-called the 5' RACE reads with MiXCR, one entry per CDR3 protein. The repertoire holds 110,000 or so distinct CDR3 sequences, with about 6.8% as singletons. The input for sequencing was CD4+ T cells sorted from PBMCs, taken approximately 40 days after the first yellow fever vaccination. The receptors were sampled from a man aged 18 to 29 who received the YFV17D yellow fever vaccine.

The genes are TRBV5-5 and TRBJ2-2, with D possibly being TRBD1 (6 bases). Germline lookup yields CDR1 SGHKS and CDR2 YYEKEE (reference sequence). This CDR3 contains 14 residues. The V gene lost 3 bases and the J gene lost 2 bases, with 8 bases spanning the gap. CDR3 sequence (DNA): TGTGCCAGCAGCTCGACAGGAAACACCGGGGAGCTGTTTTTT. Protein product: CASSSTGNTGELFF. Using reference TRBV5-5 and TRBJ2-2 for the parts outside the CDR3, the full variable domain is DAGVTQSPTHLIKTRGQQVTLRCSPISGHKSVSWYQQVLGQGPQFIFQYYEKEERGRGNFPDRFSARQFPNYSSELNVNALLLGDSALYLCASSSTGNTGELFFGEGSRLTVL.

This clonotype was recorded many times. The rearrangement joins TRBV4-3 to TRBJ1-1; TRBD1 is a possible D gene (5 bases). Germline values: CDR1 LGHNA, CDR2 YSLEER. Trimming removed 0 bases from V and 0 bases from J, with 20 bases in between. The CDR3 has 19 residues. CDR3 protein: CASSQDILGSDSLNTEAFF. The CDR3, as DNA: TGCGCCAGCAGCCAAGATATATTAGGGTCCGACAGCTTGAACACTGAAGCTTTCTTT.

The CDR3 DNA reads as TGTGCCAGTAGTGTTTCTACGCAGCGGGGAAACAATGAGCAGTTCTTC. Protein sequence: CASSVSTQRGNNEQFF. The chain uses TRBV19 and TRBJ2-1; 7 bases are a match to TRBD2. V dropped 5 bases and J dropped 5; count of bases not matched to a gene: 12. Germline-derived CDR1 and CDR2 are LNHDA and SQIVND (reference sequence). There are 16 residues in the CDR3.

This clonotype was recorded many times. The chain uses TRBV6-5 and TRBJ2-3, with 11 bases fitting TRBD1. The V gene end was trimmed by 5 bases and the J gene end by 3 bases; junction bases not matched to a gene: 1. There are 14 residues in the CDR3. The germline V gene encodes CDR1 MNHEY and CDR2 SVGAGI. CDR3 protein: CASSRDRGTDTQYF. The CDR3, as DNA: TGTGCCAGCAGTCGGGACAGGGGGACAGATACGCAGTATTTT.

This clonotype showed up many times. The J gene is TRBJ1-6, the V gene TRBV5-1; D is perhaps TRBD1 (6 bases). The V end was cut by 0 bases, the J end by 6 bases, with 13 bases between. The length of the CDR3 is 16 residues. Germline V CDR1 and CDR2: SGHRS, YFSETQ. The CDR3 nucleotides read TGCGCCAGCAGCTTGGATCAGGGGTCGCCTAATTCACCCCTCCACTTT. Translating gives CASSLDQGSPNSPLHF.

This clonotype came up many times. The V and J genes are TRBV2 and TRBJ2-1, with no clear D. V lost 9 bases and J lost 8, with 17 bases in between. The CDR3 extends over 13 amino acids. Germline CDR1 and CDR2: SNHLY and FYNNEI. The CDR3 nucleotides are TGTGCCAGACGGGCCGAGCTCCCGTATGAGCAGTTCTTC. It encodes CARRAELPYEQFF.

This clonotype was seen a handful of times. The chain carries TRBV4-2 and TRBJ2-5; D is possibly TRBD2 (6 bases). Trimming cost V 3 bases and J 5 bases, with 19 bases left between them. Looked up from germline, CDR1 is LGHNA and CDR2 is YNFKEQ. This CDR3 has 16 residues. DNA for the CDR3: TGTGCCAGCAGCCAGGGAGGCGGCGTGGCGGGGGAGACCCAGTACTTC. Protein product: CASSQGGGVAGETQYF.